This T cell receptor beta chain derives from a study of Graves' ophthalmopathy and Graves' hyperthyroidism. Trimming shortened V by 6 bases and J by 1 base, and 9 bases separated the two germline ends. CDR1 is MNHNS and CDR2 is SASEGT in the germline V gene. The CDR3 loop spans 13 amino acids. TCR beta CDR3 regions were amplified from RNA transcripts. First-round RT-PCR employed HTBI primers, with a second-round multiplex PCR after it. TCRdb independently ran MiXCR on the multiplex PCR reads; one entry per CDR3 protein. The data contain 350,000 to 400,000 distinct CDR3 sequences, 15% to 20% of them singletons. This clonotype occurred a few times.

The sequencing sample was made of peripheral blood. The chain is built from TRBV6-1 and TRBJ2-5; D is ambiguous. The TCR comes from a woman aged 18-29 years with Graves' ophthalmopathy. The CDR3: CASRGMGQETQYF. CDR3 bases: TGTGCCAGCAGGGGTATGGGCCAAGAGACCCAGTACTTC.